The rows below give T cell receptor beta chains drawn from one sample of a study of blood T cell repertoires in COVID-19. TCRdb keeps only in-frame clones here, not all; method: immunoSEQ multiplex PCR. The top ten hold roughly 13% of the sample, which has approximately 160,000 clones, under 85% seen once. Sequencing was done on a sample of peripheral blood. All receptors come from a man in his sixties or seventies who had recovered from COVID-19. Each CDR3 is given with its conserved first and last residue. A D gene is named only where the DNA matches it firmly. The size field is filled for only some rows; it gives once, few, many or a size class.

D gene: NA
J gene: TRBJ2-1
clone size: NA
V gene: TRBV19
CDR3 DNA: TGTGCCAGTACACGCGCGCTAGCAGGGACATACAATGAGCAGTTCTTC
CDR3 protein: CASTRALAGTYNEQFF

D gene: TRBD1
J gene: TRBJ2-6
clone size: NA
V gene: TRBV6-2/TRBV6-3
CDR3 DNA: TGTGCCAGCAGTTCGACAGGGGTCTCTGGGGCCAACGTCCTGACTTTC
CDR3 protein: CASSSTGVSGANVLTF

D gene: NA
J gene: TRBJ2-7
clone size: NA
V gene: TRBV28
CDR3 DNA: TGTGCCAGCAGTCCCGGTCTCGAGCAGTACTTC
CDR3 protein: CASSPGLEQYF

D gene: TRBD2
J gene: TRBJ2-3
clone size: NA
V gene: TRBV6-1
CDR3 DNA: TGTGCCAGCAGTGAAGCGTGGGCGGGAGGGCTGGCAGATACGCAGTATTTT
CDR3 protein: CASSEAWAGGLADTQYF

D gene: TRBD2
J gene: TRBJ2-1
clone size: NA
V gene: TRBV5-3
CDR3 DNA: TGTGCCAGAAGCTTGGAGCTAGCGGGAGGTAACTACAATGAGCAGTTCTTC
CDR3 protein: CARSLELAGGNYNEQFF

D gene: NA
J gene: TRBJ2-3
clone size: NA
V gene: TRBV5-1
CDR3 DNA: TGCGCCAGCAGCTTGGCGGGAGATCGGGCAGATACGCAGTATTTT
CDR3 protein: CASSLAGDRADTQYF

D gene: NA
J gene: TRBJ1-1
clone size: once
V gene: TRBV19
CDR3 DNA: TGTGCCAGTAGGAGGGAGTGGGACACTGAAGCTTTCTTT
CDR3 protein: CASRREWDTEAFF

D gene: TRBD1
J gene: TRBJ2-7
clone size: NA
V gene: TRBV15
CDR3 DNA: TGTGCCACCAGCAGTCGACTCCAGTGGGGCCGGGACAGGGCCTACGAGCAGTACTTC
CDR3 protein: CATSSRLQWGRDRAYEQYF

D gene: NA
J gene: TRBJ1-2
clone size: NA
V gene: TRBV3-1/TRBV3-2
CDR3 DNA: TGTGCCAGCACAAAGGGGGGGGCGGTCTATGGCTACACCTTC
CDR3 protein: CASTKGGAVYGYTF

D gene: NA
J gene: TRBJ1-5
clone size: NA
V gene: TRBV6-5
CDR3 DNA: TGTGCCAGCAGTTACTCGGGCAGGGGTCAGCCCCAGCATTTT
CDR3 protein: CASSYSGRGQPQHF

D gene: NA
J gene: TRBJ1-1
clone size: NA
V gene: TRBV5-1
CDR3 DNA: TGCGCCAGCAGCCAGACACAGGGGAACACTGAAGCTTTCTTT
CDR3 protein: CASSQTQGNTEAFF

D gene: NA
J gene: TRBJ2-7
clone size: NA
V gene: TRBV5-1
CDR3 DNA: TGCGCCAGCAGCTTGGATAGGGGATCCGGCGAGCAGTACTTC
CDR3 protein: CASSLDRGSGEQYF

D gene: NA
J gene: TRBJ1-5
clone size: NA
V gene: TRBV20-1
CDR3 DNA: TGCAGTGCTAGTAATAACAGGCCCAGCAATCAGCCCCAGCATTTT
CDR3 protein: CSASNNRPSNQPQHF

D gene: TRBD1
J gene: TRBJ1-3
clone size: NA
V gene: TRBV7-3
CDR3 DNA: TGTGCCAGCAGTTCACCAGGGGGGTCGGGAAACACCATATATTTT
CDR3 protein: CASSSPGGSGNTIYF

D gene: NA
J gene: TRBJ2-2
clone size: NA
V gene: TRBV18
CDR3 DNA: TGTGCCAGCTCACCACCAGGGGGGAACACCGGGGAGCTGTTTTTT
CDR3 protein: CASSPPGGNTGELFF

D gene: NA
J gene: TRBJ1-4
clone size: NA
V gene: TRBV14
CDR3 DNA: TGTGCCAGCAGTCAGACAGTCATAAATGAAAAACTGTTTTTT
CDR3 protein: CASSQTVINEKLFF

D gene: NA
J gene: TRBJ2-3
clone size: few
V gene: TRBV9
CDR3 DNA: TGTGCCAGCAGCCTAACAGAGGGTAGCACAGATACGCAGTATTTT
CDR3 protein: CASSLTEGSTDTQYF

D gene: NA
J gene: TRBJ2-5
clone size: NA
V gene: TRBV4-2
CDR3 DNA: TGTGCCAGCAGCCAAGGGCCCCTTTTGGGCGACGTACAAGAGACCCAGTACTTC
CDR3 protein: CASSQGPLLGDVQETQYF

D gene: NA
J gene: TRBJ2-3
clone size: once
V gene: TRBV7-8
CDR3 DNA: TGTGCCAGCAGCTTTGGGCGAGCCACAGATACGCAGTATTTT
CDR3 protein: CASSFGRATDTQYF

D gene: TRBD1
J gene: TRBJ2-7
clone size: few
V gene: TRBV6-5
CDR3 DNA: TGTGCCAGCAGCCTCGACAGGGGCCACGAGCAGTACTTC
CDR3 protein: CASSLDRGHEQYF

D gene: TRBD1
J gene: TRBJ1-1
clone size: few
V gene: TRBV3-1/TRBV3-2
CDR3 DNA: TGTGCCAGCAGCCAAGGACAGGGGCGGCTTGAAGCTTTCTTT
CDR3 protein: CASSQGQGRLEAFF